The clone carrying this T cell receptor beta chain occurred a few times. These data originate in a study of CD8+CD57+ T cells in acquired aplastic anemia. All sequencing subjects had displayed CD8+CD57+ cell expansion on flow cytometry. TCR beta VDJ and CDR3 profiling used genomic DNA as template. Each CDR3 protein is one row after TCRdb ran MiXCR on the reads. Of approximately 190,000 distinct CDR3 sequences in the sample, less than 60% were seen once. Input material: sorted CD4+, CD8+, or CD8+CD57+ T cells (not recorded which) from PBMCs. The sequence was collected from a human donor with aplastic anemia.

The CDR3 DNA reads as TGTGCCACCAGGCAGGGCGCCGAGCAGTACTTC. This gives the protein CATRQGAEQYF. This chain links TRBV24-1 with TRBJ2-7; the D gene is possibly TRBD1 (5 bases). The germline V and J ends were trimmed by 7 bases and 6 bases, with 9 bases remaining between them. CDR1 KGHDR and CDR2 SFDVKD come from the germline V gene. The CDR3 covers 11 residues.